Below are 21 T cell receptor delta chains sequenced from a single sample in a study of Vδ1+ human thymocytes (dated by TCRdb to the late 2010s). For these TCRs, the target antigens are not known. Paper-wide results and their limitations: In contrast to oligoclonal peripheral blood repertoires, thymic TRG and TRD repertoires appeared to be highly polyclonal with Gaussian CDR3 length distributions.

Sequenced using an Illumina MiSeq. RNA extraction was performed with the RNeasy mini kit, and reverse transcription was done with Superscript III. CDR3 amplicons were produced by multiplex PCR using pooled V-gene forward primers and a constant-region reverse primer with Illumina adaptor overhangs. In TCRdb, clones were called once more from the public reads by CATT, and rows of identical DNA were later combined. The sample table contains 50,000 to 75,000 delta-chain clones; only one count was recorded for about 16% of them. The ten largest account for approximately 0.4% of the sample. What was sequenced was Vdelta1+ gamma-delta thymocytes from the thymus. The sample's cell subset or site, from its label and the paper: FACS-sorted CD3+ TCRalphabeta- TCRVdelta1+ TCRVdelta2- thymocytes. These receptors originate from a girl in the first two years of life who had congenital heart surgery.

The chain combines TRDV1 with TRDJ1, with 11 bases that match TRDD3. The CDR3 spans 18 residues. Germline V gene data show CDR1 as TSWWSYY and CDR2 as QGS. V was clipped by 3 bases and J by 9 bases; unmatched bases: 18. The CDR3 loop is CALGDGLPRIGGYEELIF. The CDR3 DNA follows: TGTGCTCTTGGGGATGGCCTTCCTAGAATTGGGGGATACGAGGAACTCATCTTT.

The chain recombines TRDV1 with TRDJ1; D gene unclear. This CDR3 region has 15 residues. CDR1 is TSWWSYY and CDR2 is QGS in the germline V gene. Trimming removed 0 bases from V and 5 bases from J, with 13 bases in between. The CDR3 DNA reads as TGTGCTCTTGGGGAACTAATCACCGTAGGGGATAAACTCATCTTT. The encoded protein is CALGELITVGDKLIF.

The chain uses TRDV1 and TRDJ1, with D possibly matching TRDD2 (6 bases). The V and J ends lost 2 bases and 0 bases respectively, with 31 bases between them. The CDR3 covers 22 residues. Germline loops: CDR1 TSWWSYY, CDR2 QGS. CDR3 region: CALGEIGRYPTSLLLYTDKLIF. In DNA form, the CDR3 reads TGTGCTCTTGGGGAAATTGGTCGGTATCCTACCTCCCTGCTATTGTACACCGATAAACTCATCTTT.

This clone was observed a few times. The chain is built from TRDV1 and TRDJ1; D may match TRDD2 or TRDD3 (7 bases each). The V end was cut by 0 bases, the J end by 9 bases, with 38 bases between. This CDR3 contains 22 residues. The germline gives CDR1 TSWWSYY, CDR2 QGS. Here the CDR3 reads CALGELTGFPTYHWGRQGELIF. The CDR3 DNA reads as TGTGCTCTTGGGGAACTGACCGGGTTTCCTACCTATCACTGGGGACGACAGGGGGAACTCATCTTT.

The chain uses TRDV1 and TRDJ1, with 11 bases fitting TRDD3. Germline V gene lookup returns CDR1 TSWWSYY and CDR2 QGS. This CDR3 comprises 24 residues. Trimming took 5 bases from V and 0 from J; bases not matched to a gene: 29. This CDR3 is CALGSFPQYLLGDSPYLYTDKLIF. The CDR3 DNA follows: TGTGCTCTTGGGAGCTTCCCCCAGTACCTACTGGGGGATAGTCCCTACCTCTACACCGATAAACTCATCTTT.

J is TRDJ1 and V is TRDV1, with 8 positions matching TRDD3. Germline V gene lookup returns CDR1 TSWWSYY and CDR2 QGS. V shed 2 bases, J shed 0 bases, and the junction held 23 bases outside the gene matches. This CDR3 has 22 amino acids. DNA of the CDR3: TGTGCTCTTGGGGAAGAACCCCCGTCACTACGTGCCTGGGGGAGGTACACCGATAAACTCATCTTT. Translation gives CALGEEPPSLRAWGRYTDKLIF.

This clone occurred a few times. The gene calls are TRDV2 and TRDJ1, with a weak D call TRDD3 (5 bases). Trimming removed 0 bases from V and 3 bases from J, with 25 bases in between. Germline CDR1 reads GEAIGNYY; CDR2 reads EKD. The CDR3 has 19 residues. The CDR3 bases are TGTGCCTGTGACACCCCTCCGAGCCCCTGTACTGGAGTGGCCGATAAACTCATCTTT. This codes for CACDTPPSPCTGVADKLIF.

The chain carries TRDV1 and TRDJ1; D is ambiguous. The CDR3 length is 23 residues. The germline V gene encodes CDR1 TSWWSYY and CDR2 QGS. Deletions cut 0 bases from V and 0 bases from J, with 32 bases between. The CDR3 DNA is TGTGCTCTTGGGGAACTAATTACGCATCCCGACCTGCCTCACATACCGGACACCGATAAACTCATCTTT. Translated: CALGELITHPDLPHIPDTDKLIF.

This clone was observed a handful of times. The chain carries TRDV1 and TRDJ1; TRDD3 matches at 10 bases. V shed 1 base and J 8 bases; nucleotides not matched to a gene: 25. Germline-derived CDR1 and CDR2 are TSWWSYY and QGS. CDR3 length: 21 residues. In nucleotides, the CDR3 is TGTGCTCTTGGGGAACCCGAGCCGTGTACTGGGGGATTATTCCGCTTAAGGAAACTCATCTTT. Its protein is CALGEPEPCTGGLFRLRKLIF.

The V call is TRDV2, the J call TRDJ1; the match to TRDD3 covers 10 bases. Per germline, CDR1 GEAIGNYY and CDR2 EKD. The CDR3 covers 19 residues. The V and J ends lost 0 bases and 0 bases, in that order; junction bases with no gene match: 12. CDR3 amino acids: CACDTGLLGDRKYTDKLIF. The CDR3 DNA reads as TGTGCCTGTGACACCGGACTACTGGGGGATCGAAAGTACACCGATAAACTCATCTTT.

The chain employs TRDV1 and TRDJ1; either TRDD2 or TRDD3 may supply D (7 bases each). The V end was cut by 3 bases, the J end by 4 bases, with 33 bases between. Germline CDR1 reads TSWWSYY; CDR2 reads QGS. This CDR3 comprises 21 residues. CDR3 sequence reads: CALGEGVPTRDTDQRIDKLIF. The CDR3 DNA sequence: TGTGCTCTTGGGGAGGGGGTTCCTACGAGGGATACAGACCAGAGAATCGATAAACTCATCTTT.

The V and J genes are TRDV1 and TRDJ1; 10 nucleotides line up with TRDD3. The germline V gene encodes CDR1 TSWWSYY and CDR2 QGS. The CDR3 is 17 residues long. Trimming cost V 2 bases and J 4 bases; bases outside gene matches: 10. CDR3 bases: TGTGCTCTTGGGGAAGGAGGTATGGGGGATACTGACGATAAACTCATCTTT. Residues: CALGEGGMGDTDDKLIF.

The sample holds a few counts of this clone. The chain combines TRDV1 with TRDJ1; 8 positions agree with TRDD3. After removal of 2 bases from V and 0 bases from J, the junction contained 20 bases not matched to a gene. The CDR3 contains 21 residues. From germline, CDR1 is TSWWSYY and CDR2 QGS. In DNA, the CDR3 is TGTGCTCTTGGGGAATTCCACAAACTGGGGGTCCCTTTGTGGTACACCGATAAACTCATCTTT. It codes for CALGEFHKLGVPLWYTDKLIF.

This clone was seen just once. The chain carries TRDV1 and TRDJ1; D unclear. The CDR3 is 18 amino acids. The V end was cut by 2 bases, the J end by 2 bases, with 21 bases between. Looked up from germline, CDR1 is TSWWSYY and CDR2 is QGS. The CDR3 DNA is TGTGCTCTTGGGGAAGGGTTTGCGGCCTCACGTACTACCGATAAACTCATCTTT. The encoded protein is CALGEGFAASRTTDKLIF.

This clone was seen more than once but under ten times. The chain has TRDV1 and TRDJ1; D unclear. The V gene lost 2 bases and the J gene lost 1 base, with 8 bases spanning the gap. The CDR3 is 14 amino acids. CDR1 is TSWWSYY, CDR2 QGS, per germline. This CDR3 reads CALGEYPPTDKLIF. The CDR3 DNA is TGTGCTCTTGGGGAATACCCCCCCACCGATAAACTCATCTTT.

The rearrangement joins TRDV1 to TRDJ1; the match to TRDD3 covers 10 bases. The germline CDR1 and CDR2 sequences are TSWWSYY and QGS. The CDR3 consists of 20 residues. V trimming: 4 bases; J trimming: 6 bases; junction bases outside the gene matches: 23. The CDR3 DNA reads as TGTGCTCTTGGGGGAACTTCCCCACCCGAGTCGGGGGGATACGCAAATAAACTCATCTTT. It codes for CALGGTSPPESGGYANKLIF.

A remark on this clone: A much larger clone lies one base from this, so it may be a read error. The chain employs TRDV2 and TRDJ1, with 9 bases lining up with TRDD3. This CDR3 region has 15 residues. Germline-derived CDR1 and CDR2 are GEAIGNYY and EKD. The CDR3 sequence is CACDTATVGDKKLTF. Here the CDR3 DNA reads TGTGCCTGTGACACCGCTACAGTGGGGGATAAGAAACTCACCTTT.

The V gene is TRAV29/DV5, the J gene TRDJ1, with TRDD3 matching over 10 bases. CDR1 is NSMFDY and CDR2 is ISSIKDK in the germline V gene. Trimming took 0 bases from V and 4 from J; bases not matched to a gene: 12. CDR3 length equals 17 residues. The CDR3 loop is CAASALGGYGGIDKLIF. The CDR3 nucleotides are TGTGCAGCAAGCGCGTTGGGGGGATACGGAGGGATCGATAAACTCATCTTT.

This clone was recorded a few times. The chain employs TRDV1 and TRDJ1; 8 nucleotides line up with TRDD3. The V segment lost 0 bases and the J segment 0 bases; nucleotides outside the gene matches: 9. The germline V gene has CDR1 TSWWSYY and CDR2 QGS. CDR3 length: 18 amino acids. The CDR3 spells CALGELHLTGGYTDKLIF. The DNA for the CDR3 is TGTGCTCTTGGGGAACTACACCTAACTGGGGGGTACACCGATAAACTCATCTTT.

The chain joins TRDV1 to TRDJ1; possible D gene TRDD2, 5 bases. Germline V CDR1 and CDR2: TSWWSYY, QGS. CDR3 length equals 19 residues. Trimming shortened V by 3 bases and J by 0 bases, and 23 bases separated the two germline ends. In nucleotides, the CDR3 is TGTGCTCTTGGGGAGTCGTTCCTGCGGGCGGGGTTGTACACCGATAAACTCATCTTT. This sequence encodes CALGESFLRAGLYTDKLIF.

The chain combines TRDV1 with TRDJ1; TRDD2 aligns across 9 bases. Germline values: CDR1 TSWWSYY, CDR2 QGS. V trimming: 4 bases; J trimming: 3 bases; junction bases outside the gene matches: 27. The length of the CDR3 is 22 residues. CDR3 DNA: TGTGCTCTTGGGGGACGCCTTCCTACACTACCCGGGGGCCCGGGGAATCCCGATAAACTCATCTTT. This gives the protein CALGGRLPTLPGGPGNPDKLIF.